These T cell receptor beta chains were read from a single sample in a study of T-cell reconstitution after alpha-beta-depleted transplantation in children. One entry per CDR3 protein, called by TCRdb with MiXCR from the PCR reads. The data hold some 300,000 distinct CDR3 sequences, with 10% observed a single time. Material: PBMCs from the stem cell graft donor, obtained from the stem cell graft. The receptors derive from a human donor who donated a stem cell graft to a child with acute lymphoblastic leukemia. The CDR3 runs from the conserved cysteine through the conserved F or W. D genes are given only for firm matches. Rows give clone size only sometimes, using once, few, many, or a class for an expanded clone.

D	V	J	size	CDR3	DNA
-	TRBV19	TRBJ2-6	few	CASSQQLSGANVLTF	TGTGCCAGTAGTCAGCAGCTCTCTGGGGCCAACGTCCTGACTTTC
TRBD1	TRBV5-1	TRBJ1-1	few	CASSRLGRGRENTEAFF	TGCGCCAGCAGCCGTTTGGGCAGGGGGAGAGAGAACACTGAAGCTTTCTTT
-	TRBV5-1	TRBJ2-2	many	CASSSDSRGTGELFF	TGCGCCAGCAGCTCGGACAGTCGCGGGACCGGGGAGCTGTTTTTT
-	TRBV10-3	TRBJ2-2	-	CAISTDTGELFF	TGTGCCATCAGTACAGACACCGGGGAGCTGTTTTTT
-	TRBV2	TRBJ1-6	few	CASSEGAVNISPLHF	TGTGCCAGCAGTGAGGGGGCTGTGAATATTTCACCCCTCCACTTT
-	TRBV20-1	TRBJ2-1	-	CSARQQGSSPPFF	TGCAGTGCTAGACAACAGGGTTCCTCTCCGCCGTTCTTC
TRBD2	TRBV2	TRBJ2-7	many	CASSQWTSGSEQYF	TGTGCCAGCAGTCAATGGACTAGCGGGAGCGAGCAGTACTTC
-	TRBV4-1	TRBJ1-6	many	CASSQDPRANNSPLHF	TGCGCCAGCAGCCAAGACCCCAGGGCCAACAATTCACCCCTCCACTTT
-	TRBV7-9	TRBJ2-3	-	CASSFQQGVDTQYF	TGTGCCAGCAGCTTCCAACAGGGAGTAGATACGCAGTATTTT
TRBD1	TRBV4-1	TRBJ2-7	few	CASSQKGDRGHEQYF	TGCGCCAGCAGCCAGAAGGGGGACAGGGGCCACGAGCAGTACTTC
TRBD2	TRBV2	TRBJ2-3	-	CASMRVAGIGETQYF	TGTGCCAGCATGAGGGTAGCGGGAATTGGGGAGACGCAGTATTTT
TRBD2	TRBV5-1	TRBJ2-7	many	CASASGLAGVKGEQYF	TGCGCCAGCGCTTCGGGACTAGCGGGAGTCAAAGGAGAGCAGTACTTC
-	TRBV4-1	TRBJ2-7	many	CASSQDRAAPYEQYF	TGCGCCAGCAGCCAAGATCGGGCCGCGCCTTACGAGCAGTACTTC
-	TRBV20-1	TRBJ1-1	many	CSARVGAPNTEAFF	TGCAGTGCTAGAGTTGGGGCTCCGAACACTGAAGCTTTCTTT
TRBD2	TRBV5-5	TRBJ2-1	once	CASSLGPSGSGNEQFF	TGTGCCAGCAGCTTGGGCCCTAGCGGGAGCGGGAATGAGCAGTTCTTC
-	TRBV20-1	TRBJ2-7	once	CSASSPEPGVHEQYF	TGCAGTGCTAGTTCCCCAGAGCCGGGAGTTCACGAGCAGTACTTC
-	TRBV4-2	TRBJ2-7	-	CASSQGFDSYEQYF	TGTGCCAGCAGCCAAGGATTCGACTCCTACGAGCAGTACTTC
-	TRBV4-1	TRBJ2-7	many	CASSQVKSWLRGSYEQYF	TGCGCCAGCAGCCAAGTTAAATCGTGGCTCCGCGGCTCCTACGAGCAGTACTTC
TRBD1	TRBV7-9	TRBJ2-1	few	CASSTLGGQGAKNEQFF	TGTGCCAGCTCCACCCTCGGGGGACAGGGGGCTAAAAATGAGCAGTTCTTC
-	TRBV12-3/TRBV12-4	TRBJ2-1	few	CASSLGGQNNEQFF	TGTGCCAGCAGTTTAGGGGGCCAGAACAATGAGCAGTTCTTC
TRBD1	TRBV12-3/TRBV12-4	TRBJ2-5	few	CASSQTWDSKETQYF	TGTGCCAGCAGCCAAACCTGGGACAGTAAAGAGACCCAGTACTTC
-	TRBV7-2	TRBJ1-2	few	CASSSQTGGYYGYTF	TGTGCCAGCAGCTCCCAGACAGGAGGTTACTATGGCTACACCTTC
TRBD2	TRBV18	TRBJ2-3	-	CASSPLPSGASTDTQYF	TGTGCCAGCTCACCACTTCCTAGCGGAGCTAGCACAGATACGCAGTATTTT
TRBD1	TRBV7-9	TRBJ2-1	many	CASRTGTGIHNEQFF	TGTGCCAGCAGGACCGGGACAGGGATACACAATGAGCAGTTCTTC
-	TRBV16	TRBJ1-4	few	CASSQSFGEKLFF	TGTGCCAGCAGCCAATCCTTCGGTGAAAAACTGTTTTTT
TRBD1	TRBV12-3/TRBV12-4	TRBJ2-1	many	CASSAGTGGSYNEQFF	TGTGCCAGCAGTGCCGGGACAGGGGGGTCCTACAATGAGCAGTTCTTC
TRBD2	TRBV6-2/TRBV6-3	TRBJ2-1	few	CASSPGTSGIVNEQFF	TGTGCCAGCAGCCCCGGGACTAGCGGGATCGTCAATGAGCAGTTCTTC
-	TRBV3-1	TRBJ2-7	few	CASSQGPGAHYEQYF	TGTGCCAGCAGTCAGGGCCCCGGGGCGCACTACGAGCAGTACTTC
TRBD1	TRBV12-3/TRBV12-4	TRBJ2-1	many	CASGHPGQGAFRSYNEQFF	TGTGCCAGCGGCCACCCGGGACAGGGGGCGTTTCGGTCATACAATGAGCAGTTCTTC
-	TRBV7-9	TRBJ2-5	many	CASSLGRLEAQYF	TGTGCCAGCAGCTTAGGACGACTTGAGGCCCAGTACTTC
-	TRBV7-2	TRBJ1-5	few	CASTQGGTSNQPQHF	TGTGCCAGCACCCAAGGGGGAACGAGCAATCAGCCCCAGCATTTT
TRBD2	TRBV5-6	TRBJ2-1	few	CASSLFSAGYNEQFF	TGTGCCAGCAGCTTGTTCTCAGCGGGGTACAATGAGCAGTTCTTC
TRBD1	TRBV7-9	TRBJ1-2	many	CASSPDRSNYGYTF	TGTGCCAGCAGCCCGGACAGGTCCAACTATGGCTACACCTTC
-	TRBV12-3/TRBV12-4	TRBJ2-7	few	CASTLVPGPGYEQYF	TGTGCCAGCACCCTCGTCCCCGGGCCGGGCTACGAGCAGTACTTC
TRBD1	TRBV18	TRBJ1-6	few	CASSPPGTGYNSPLHF	TGTGCCAGCTCACCACCCGGGACAGGGTATAATTCACCCCTCCACTTT
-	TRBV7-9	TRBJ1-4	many	CASSDQGRENEKLFF	TGTGCCAGCAGCGATCAGGGGAGGGAGAATGAAAAACTGTTTTTT
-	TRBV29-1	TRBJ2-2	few	CSVEDGGVFGRANTGELFF	TGCAGCGTTGAAGATGGAGGGGTATTTGGGAGAGCGAACACCGGGGAGCTGTTTTTT
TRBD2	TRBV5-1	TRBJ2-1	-	CASSLGAGGEQFF	TGCGCCAGCAGCTTGGGAGCGGGGGGTGAGCAGTTCTTC
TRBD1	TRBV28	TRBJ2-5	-	CASSSRTGVATRGLETQYF	TGTGCCAGCAGTTCCCGGACAGGGGTTGCTACCCGCGGTCTAGAGACCCAGTACTTC
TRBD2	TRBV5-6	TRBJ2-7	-	CASSFATSGRAPYEQYF	TGTGCCAGCAGCTTCGCAACTAGCGGGAGGGCCCCATACGAGCAGTACTTC
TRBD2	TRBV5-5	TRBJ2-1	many	CASSLATSSGSYNEQFF	TGTGCCAGCAGCTTGGCTACCTCTAGCGGCTCCTACAATGAGCAGTTCTTC
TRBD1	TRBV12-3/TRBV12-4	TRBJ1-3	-	CASSSGQSSGNTIYF	TGTGCCAGCAGTTCGGGACAGTCCTCTGGAAACACCATATATTTT
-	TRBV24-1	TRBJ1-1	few	CATSDLKGEAFF	TGTGCCACCAGTGATTTAAAAGGAGAAGCTTTCTTT
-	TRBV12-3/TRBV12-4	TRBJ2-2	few	CASSSYRGRDGELFF	TGTGCCAGCAGTTCTTACAGGGGGAGGGACGGGGAGCTGTTTTTT
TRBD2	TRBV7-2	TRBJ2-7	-	CASSQGPAGGYEQYF	TGTGCCAGCAGCCAAGGTCCAGCGGGAGGTTACGAGCAGTACTTC
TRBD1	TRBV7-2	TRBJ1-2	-	CASRYDRGNYGYTF	TGTGCCAGCAGATACGACAGGGGTAACTATGGCTACACCTTC
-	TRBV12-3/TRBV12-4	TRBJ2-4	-	CASSYGQIAKNIQYF	TGTGCCAGCAGTTACGGGCAGATAGCCAAAAACATTCAGTACTTC
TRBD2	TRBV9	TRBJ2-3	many	CASSVGPAGGGTDTQYF	TGTGCCAGCAGCGTAGGCCCGGCGGGAGGAGGAACAGATACGCAGTATTTT
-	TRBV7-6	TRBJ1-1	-	CASSLAYQTEAFF	TGTGCCAGCAGCTTAGCTTATCAAACTGAAGCTTTCTTT
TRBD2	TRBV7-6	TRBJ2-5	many	CASSLALWVAGAETQYF	TGTGCCAGCAGCTTAGCCTTATGGGTAGCGGGGGCCGAGACCCAGTACTTC
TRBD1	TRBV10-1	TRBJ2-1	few	CASSRTGGANNEQFF	TGCGCCAGCAGCCGGACAGGGGGCGCAAACAATGAGCAGTTCTTC
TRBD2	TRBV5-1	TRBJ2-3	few	CASSLPSGRLTDTQYF	TGCGCCAGCAGCTTACCTAGCGGGAGACTCACAGATACGCAGTATTTT
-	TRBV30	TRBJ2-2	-	CACPFTGELFF	TGTGCCTGCCCATTCACCGGGGAGCTGTTTTTT
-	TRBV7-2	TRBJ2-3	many	CASSSPRTGFETDTQYF	TGTGCCAGCAGCTCACCCCGTACAGGGTTCGAGACAGATACGCAGTATTTT